These 3 T cell receptor beta chains came from one sample sequenced in a study of glioma-infiltrating T cells. The iRepertoire nested amplicon-rescue multiplex PCR amplified TCR alpha and beta CDR3s from RNA. TCRdb analysed the multiplex PCR reads with MiXCR anew, one entry per CDR3 protein. The sample records approximately 190,000 distinct CDR3 sequences, 25% to 35% being singletons. The sequencing input was glioma tissue, nonneoplastic brain tissue, or PBMCs (not recorded which). The receptors were sampled from a human donor with low-grade glioma or glioblastoma, undergoing nonglioma brain surgery, or in good health (not recorded which).

This clonotype was counted at least ten times. The chain is built from TRBV19 and TRBJ2-7; TRBD1 matches 7 bases. The CDR3 loop spans 12 amino acids. With 8 bases clipped from V and 4 bases from J, the junction kept 5 bases outside the gene matches. Germline assignment: CDR1 LNHDA and CDR2 SQIVND (reference sequence). The CDR3 here is CASQGQSYEQYF. CDR3 coding DNA: TGTGCCAGTCAGGGACAGTCTTACGAGCAGTACTTC.

The chain is built from TRBV4-1 and TRBJ2-7; D is unresolved. Trimming cost V 3 bases and J 2 bases, with 11 bases left between them. The length of the CDR3 is 14 residues. From germline, CDR1 is MGHRA and CDR2 YSYEKL. The CDR3 loop is CASSQYSSAYEQYF. The CDR3 DNA sequence: TGCGCCAGCAGCCAGTACTCAAGCGCCTACGAGCAGTACTTC.

This clonotype was found many times. The CDR3 is CASSPASQASYNEQFF. In DNA form, the CDR3 reads TGTGCCAGCTCACCCGCGAGCCAAGCCTCCTACAATGAGCAGTTCTTC. The chain uses TRBV18 and TRBJ2-1; D not certain. This CDR3 is built from 16 residues. Germline V lookup: CDR1 KGHSH, CDR2 LQKENI. Trimming removed 3 bases at V and 0 bases at J, with 12 bases between.